This T cell receptor beta chain was sequenced in a study of blood T cell repertoires in COVID-19. Germline trimming cut 2 bases from V and 1 base from J; bases unmatched to any gene: 4. Germline V gene lookup returns CDR1 LGHDT and CDR2 YNNKEL (reference sequence). The CDR3 is 15 amino acids. The data were produced by immunoSEQ multiplex PCR, yet TCRdb's version contains in-frame clones alone and is incomplete. Of over 250,000 clones in the sample, approximately 90% were seen once. The sample was peripheral blood. The chain carries TRBV3-1 (or the pseudogene TRBV3-2) and TRBJ2-5; 7 bases are a match to TRBD2. The sequence was obtained from a woman in her sixties or seventies with acute or convalescent COVID-19. CDR3 region: CASSQPTSVQETQYF. The CDR3 DNA follows: TGTGCCAGCAGCCAACCCACTAGCGTCCAAGAGACCCAGTACTTC.